Below, 29 T cell receptor beta chains from the same sample are listed, as sequenced in a study of identical twins. TCRdb re-derived calls from the 5' RACE reads in MiXCR, one entry per CDR3 protein. The sample consists of 250,000 to 300,000 distinct CDR3 sequences, 7.5% to 9.5% of them appearing once. This same sample was also part of a study on yellow fever vaccine responses in identical twins.

Sequencing input: CD8+ T cells sorted from blood. These receptor sequences come from a woman younger than 30 in good health.

This clonotype was seen a few times. This chain joins TRBV7-9 and TRBJ2-5; D possibly corresponds to TRBD1 (6 bases). The germline V gene has CDR1 SEHNR and CDR2 FQNEAQ (reference sequence). Trimming shortened V by 5 bases and J by 2 bases, and 12 bases separated the two germline ends. This CDR3 has 14 amino acids. The CDR3 loop is CASSADSRQETQYF. The CDR3 region has the DNA TGTGCCAGCAGCGCGGACAGCCGTCAAGAGACCCAGTACTTC.

The chain has TRBV12-3 or TRBV12-4 and TRBJ1-1; D is uncertain. V shed 6 bases and J shed 0 bases, with 14 bases lying between them. The CDR3 covers 15 residues. The CDR3 DNA reads as TGTGCCAGCAGCCGTTCTGGCAGCTTGAACACTGAAGCTTTCTTT. It codes for CASSRSGSLNTEAFF.

The rearrangement uses TRBV4-3 and TRBJ2-7; no firm D call. The CDR3 has 14 residues. With 1 base removed from V and 1 base from J, the gap between germline ends came to 8 bases. Germline loops: CDR1 LGHNA, CDR2 YSLEER. This chain's CDR3 is CASSQVRDSYEQYF. In nucleotides, the CDR3 is TGCGCCAGCAGCCAAGTCAGAGATTCCTACGAGCAGTACTTC.

The V call is TRBV3-1, the J call TRBJ2-7; D is possibly TRBD1 (6 bases). The V and J ends lost 0 bases and 5 bases respectively, with 17 bases between them. There are 16 residues in the CDR3. Germline loops: CDR1 LGHDT, CDR2 YNNKEL (reference sequence). CDR3 coding DNA: TGTGCCAGCAGCCAAGATGCCTTGGGGGCATTCAACGAGCAGTACTTC. This translates into CASSQDALGAFNEQYF.

This clonotype was picked up a small number of times. V is TRBV2 and J is TRBJ2-7; 10 bases fit TRBD2. Trimming removed 5 bases from V and 3 bases from J; junction bases left unmatched: 7. CDR3 size: 15 residues. Germline V gene sequence: CDR1 SNHLY, CDR2 FYNNEI. The CDR3 is CASSSGTSVFYEQYF. The CDR3 region has the DNA TGTGCCAGCAGTTCCGGGACTAGCGTTTTCTACGAGCAGTACTTC.

The chain combines TRBV27 with TRBJ2-5; 10 bases agree with TRBD1. Germline V gene lookup returns CDR1 MNHEY and CDR2 SMNVEV (reference sequence). The CDR3 runs to 16 residues. J lost 6 bases, V lost 2 bases, and 9 bases had no gene match. The CDR3 nucleotides read TGTGCCAGCAGTTTAACGACAGGGGGCCTTTGGCAGACCCAGTACTTC. This gives the protein CASSLTTGGLWQTQYF.

The chain is built from TRBV7-9 and TRBJ2-5; tentative D call: TRBD2 (5 bases). CDR3 length: 14 amino acids. V was shortened by 5 bases and J by 0 bases, with 10 bases between the two germline ends. From germline, CDR1 is SEHNR and CDR2 FQNEAQ (reference sequence). CDR3 sequence (DNA): TGTGCCAGCAGCCTAGAGGGCCACCAAGAGACCCAGTACTTC. This codes for CASSLEGHQETQYF.

The CDR3: CASSLIGSGSYEQYF. CDR3 DNA: TGCGCCAGCAGCCTCATCGGTAGCGGGAGCTACGAGCAGTACTTC. The rearrangement joins TRBV4-1 to TRBJ2-7; 9 bases align to TRBD2. After removal of 4 bases from V and 3 bases from J, the junction contained 7 bases not matched to a gene. Germline V gene sequence: CDR1 MGHRA, CDR2 YSYEKL. The CDR3 has 15 residues.

This clonotype was seen a few times. This rearrangement joins TRBV28 to TRBJ2-3; 10 bases are a match to TRBD2. This CDR3 spans 14 amino acids. Germline CDR1 reads MDHEN; CDR2 reads SYDVKM. V shed 7 bases, J shed 3 bases, and the junction held 4 bases outside the gene matches. CDR3 amino acids: CASTLAGFTDTQYF. The CDR3 coding sequence is TGTGCCAGCACACTAGCGGGATTTACAGATACGCAGTATTTT. The full variable domain, in which reference TRBV28 and TRBJ2-3 provide the parts outside the CDR3, is DVKVTQSSRYLVKRTGEKVFLECVQDMDHENMFWYRQDPGLGLRLIYFSYDVKMKEKGDIPEGYSVSREKKERFSLILESASTNQTSMYLCASTLAGFTDTQYFGPGTRLTVL.

This clonotype occurred many times. The chain has TRBV13 and TRBJ2-3; 12 bases match TRBD2. Trimming cost V 7 bases and J 6 bases; bases outside gene matches: 11. The CDR3 length is 16 residues. Germline assignment: CDR1 PRHDT and CDR2 FYEKMQ (reference sequence). The CDR3 here is CASIPGLAGEGDTQYF. In DNA form, the CDR3 reads TGTGCCAGCATACCGGGACTAGCGGGCGAAGGGGATACGCAGTATTTT. Filled out from reference TRBV13 and TRBJ2-3, the complete variable domain reads AAGVIQSPRHLIKEKRETATLKCYPIPRHDTVYWYQQGPGQDPQFLISFYEKMQSDKGSIPDRFSAQQFSDYHSELNMSSLELGDSALYFCASIPGLAGEGDTQYFGPGTRLTVL.

This clonotype was seen repeatedly, ten times or more. The V call is TRBV12-3 or TRBV12-4, the J call TRBJ2-5; D call uncertain. The germline V and J ends were trimmed by 2 bases and 3 bases, with 7 bases remaining between them. The CDR3 is 13 amino acids. In nucleotides, the CDR3 is TGTGCCAGCAGTTTACTAGTGGAAGAGACCCAGTACTTC. This sequence encodes CASSLLVEETQYF.

This chain uses TRBV25-1 with TRBJ2-7; 10 bases map to TRBD1. CDR3 length equals 15 residues. CDR1 is MGHDK and CDR2 is SYGVNS in the germline V gene. The trim removed 3 bases at V and 4 bases at J, leaving 6 bases unmatched. The CDR3 here is CASSESRDRGYEQYF. CDR3 nucleotides: TGTGCCAGCAGTGAGAGTCGGGACAGGGGTTACGAGCAGTACTTC.

This chain uses TRBV7-6 with TRBJ2-1, with D perhaps TRBD2 (6 bases). Germline V gene lookup returns CDR1 SGHVS and CDR2 FNYEAQ. This CDR3 comprises 15 residues. V shed 4 bases and J shed 2 bases, with 12 bases lying between them. The CDR3 spells CASSSREFAYNEQFF. As DNA, the CDR3 is TGTGCCAGCAGCTCCCGGGAGTTCGCCTACAATGAGCAGTTCTTC. Together with reference TRBV7-6 and TRBJ2-1, the CDR3 gives the full variable domain: GAGVSQSPRYKVTKRGQDVALRCDPISGHVSLYWYRQALGQGPEFLTYFNYEAQQDKSGLPNDRFSAERPEGSISTLTIQRTEQRDSAMYRCASSSREFAYNEQFFGPGTRLTVL.

This clonotype was detected ten times or more. This sequence joins TRBV29-1 and TRBJ1-1; no clear D gene. V lost 3 bases and J lost 1, with 3 bases in between. CDR1 SQVTM and CDR2 ANQGSEA come from the germline V gene. This CDR3 is 11 amino acids long. The CDR3 DNA sequence: TGCAGCGTTGACAGGAACACTGAAGCTTTCTTT. This gives the protein CSVDRNTEAFF. The full variable domain, its missing parts supplied by reference TRBV29-1 and TRBJ1-1, is SAVISQKPSRDICQRGTSLTIQCQVDSQVTMMFWYRQQPGQSLTLIATANQGSEATYESGFVIDKFPISRPNLTFSTLTVSNMSPEDSSIYLCSVDRNTEAFFGQGTRLTVV.

V and J are TRBV7-6 and TRBJ2-1, with D unresolved. Per the germline V gene, CDR1 is SGHVS and CDR2 is FNYEAQ. CDR3 length equals 15 residues. Trimming cost V 5 bases and J 1 base, with 12 bases left between them. CDR3: CASSPGFKSYNEQFF. In DNA form, the CDR3 reads TGTGCCAGCAGCCCAGGTTTTAAGTCCTACAATGAGCAGTTCTTC. Together with reference TRBV7-6 and TRBJ2-1, the CDR3 gives the full variable domain: GAGVSQSPRYKVTKRGQDVALRCDPISGHVSLYWYRQALGQGPEFLTYFNYEAQQDKSGLPNDRFSAERPEGSISTLTIQRTEQRDSAMYRCASSPGFKSYNEQFFGPGTRLTVL.

This clonotype has a handful of counts. The J gene is TRBJ2-2, the V gene TRBV30; no clear D. This CDR3 is 12 amino acids long. The germline CDR1 and CDR2 sequences are GTSNPN and SVGIG (reference sequence). The CDR3 DNA follows: TGTGGCCTACGGGCCAACACCGGGGAGCTGTTTTTT. It translates to CGLRANTGELFF.

This clonotype was picked up a small number of times. The chain couples TRBV6-5 to TRBJ2-6; D is perhaps TRBD1 (6 bases). CDR3 length: 18 residues. Per the germline V gene, CDR1 is MNHEY and CDR2 is SVGAGI. V lost 4 bases to trimming and J lost 0 bases, with 16 bases between them. The CDR3 protein is CASSSDTGPSSGANVLTF. Here the CDR3 DNA reads TGTGCCAGCAGTTCGGATACAGGGCCATCCTCTGGGGCCAACGTCCTGACTTTC.

In its sample, this clonotype was seen a few times. The chain carries TRBV13 and TRBJ1-4, with 9 bases that match TRBD1. With V trimmed by 2 bases and J by 7 bases, 2 bases remained unmatched. In germline, CDR1 is PRHDT, CDR2 FYEKMQ (reference sequence). This CDR3 has 14 amino acids. DNA of the CDR3: TGTGCCAGCAGCTTAAGGACAGGGGCTGAAAAACTGTTTTTT. This codes for CASSLRTGAEKLFF.

This clonotype was counted a few times. This rearrangement joins TRBV7-2 to TRBJ2-3; 7 nucleotides agree with TRBD1. Trimming cost V 4 bases and J 3 bases; bases outside gene matches: 10. The germline V gene encodes CDR1 SGHTA and CDR2 FQGNSA. CDR3 length equals 16 residues. The CDR3 loop reads CASSSIWDSSTDTQYF. The CDR3 coding sequence is TGTGCCAGCAGCTCGATCTGGGACAGCAGTACAGATACGCAGTATTTT.

This clonotype was seen at least ten times. The chain is built from TRBV7-3 and TRBJ2-3; 7 nucleotides agree with TRBD1. Germline CDR1 is SGHTA and CDR2 is FQGTGA. This CDR3 spans 15 amino acids. The V and J ends lost 1 base and 3 bases, in that order; junction bases with no gene match: 4. Written as DNA, the CDR3 is TGTGCCAGCAGCTTAAGACAGGGTGTAACAGATACGCAGTATTTT. Its protein product is CASSLRQGVTDTQYF.

This clonotype was seen a few times. The CDR3 sequence: CASSFWETKNIQYF. CDR3 sequence (DNA): TGTGCCAGCAGTTTTTGGGAAACCAAAAACATTCAGTACTTC. The chain is built from TRBV27 and TRBJ2-4; D remains unclear. CDR1 is MNHEY and CDR2 is SMNVEV in the germline V gene (reference sequence). Trimming cost V 3 bases and J 2 bases, with 8 bases left between them. The CDR3 is 14 amino acids.

The gene calls are TRBV24-1 and TRBJ2-1; 7 bases align to TRBD1. The germline gives CDR1 KGHDR, CDR2 SFDVKD. With V trimmed by 3 bases and J by 9 bases, 10 bases remained unmatched. This CDR3 region has 15 residues. The CDR3 region has the DNA TGTGCCACCAGTGATCGGGACAGACCCTACGGTGAGCAGTTCTTC. Translation gives CATSDRDRPYGEQFF.

The J gene is TRBJ2-3, the V gene TRBV27, with 10 nucleotides matching TRBD2. CDR1 is MNHEY, CDR2 SMNVEV, per germline (reference sequence). This CDR3 spans 15 amino acids. Trimming removed 7 bases from V and 8 bases from J; junction bases left unmatched: 12. The CDR3 sequence: CASKSSGLAGATQYF. In DNA, the CDR3 is TGTGCCAGCAAGTCATCCGGGCTAGCGGGAGCTACGCAGTATTTT.

This chain joins TRBV14 and TRBJ2-3; TRBD2 matches at 8 bases. Germline-derived CDR1 and CDR2 are SGHDN and FVKESK. The CDR3 sequence is 15 residues long. V dropped 4 bases and J dropped 1; count of bases not matched to a gene: 4. The CDR3 nucleotides read TGTGCCAGCAGCCCTTTCGGGGGGGGCACAGATACGCAGTATTTT. Encoded protein: CASSPFGGGTDTQYF.

V and J are TRBV4-3 and TRBJ1-5, with D uncertain. CDR1 and CDR2 from the germline V gene are LGHNA and YSLEER. CDR3 length equals 15 residues. The ends were cut back, 0 bases at V and 9 bases at J, with 15 bases in the middle. CDR3 coding DNA: TGCGCCAGCAGCCAAGATCGGGCAGGCCCGGGGCCCCAGCATTTT. It is translated as CASSQDRAGPGPQHF.

This chain connects TRBV27 to TRBJ2-6, with a weak D call TRBD2 (6 bases). Germline CDR1 reads MNHEY; CDR2 reads SMNVEV (reference sequence). Trimming left V 5 bases short and J 0 bases short, with 11 bases between. The CDR3 sequence is 16 residues long. The DNA for the CDR3 is TGTGCCAGCAGTGGACGGAGGGCCTCTGGGGCCAACGTCCTGACTTTC. Translating gives CASSGRRASGANVLTF.

This clonotype showed up just a few times. The chain combines TRBV7-3 with TRBJ2-1, with 7 bases matching TRBD2. CDR1 is SGHTA, CDR2 FQGTGA, per germline. CDR3 length: 13 residues. The V segment lost 2 bases and the J segment 15 bases; nucleotides outside the gene matches: 10. CDR3 residues: CASSLLSGTMPFF. The CDR3 DNA reads TGTGCCAGCAGCTTATTGTCCGGGACTATGCCGTTCTTC. Combining the CDR3 with reference TRBV7-3 and TRBJ2-1 gives the whole variable domain GAGVSQTPSNKVTEKGKYVELRCDPISGHTALYWYRQSLGQGPEFLIYFQGTGAADDSGLPNDRFFAVRPEGSVSTLKIQRTERGDSAVYLCASSLLSGTMPFFGPGTRLTVL.

V gene TRBV7-3 combines with J gene TRBJ1-6; a weak D match, TRBD1 (5 bases). CDR1 SGHTA and CDR2 FQGTGA come from the germline V gene. V shed 3 bases and J shed 9 bases, with 15 bases lying between them. CDR3 length: 15 residues. CDR3 DNA sequence: TGTGCCAGCAGCTTCGGAATCTCAGGGAGTTCACCCCTCCACTTT. Amino acid sequence: CASSFGISGSSPLHF. The whole variable domain, filled in from reference TRBV7-3 and TRBJ1-6, reads GAGVSQTPSNKVTEKGKYVELRCDPISGHTALYWYRQSLGQGPEFLIYFQGTGAADDSGLPNDRFFAVRPEGSVSTLKIQRTERGDSAVYLCASSFGISGSSPLHFGNGTRLTVT.

This clonotype was picked up many times. The V and J genes are TRBV27 and TRBJ2-7; D not certain. The germline V and J ends were trimmed by 0 bases and 11 bases, with 11 bases remaining between them. This CDR3 region has 12 residues. Per the germline V gene, CDR1 is MNHEY and CDR2 is SMNVEV (reference sequence). The chain's CDR3 is CASSLSGREKYF. In nucleotides, the CDR3 is TGTGCCAGCAGTTTATCCGGTAGAGAGAAGTACTTC.